What follows describes a single T cell receptor (beta chain). Its antigen is not identified. This sample is part of a study of shared clonotypes between healthy human individuals. Findings of the study overall: With few donors, the genetic and exposure-history diversity represented was limited. Estimated clonotype richness was generally higher in naive than memory subsets. Lower generation probabilities were found for non-shared clonotypes than for those shared by all four donors.

V was trimmed by 1 base and J by 7 bases, leaving 11 bases between them. CDR3 length: 13 amino acids. Germline V gives CDR1 MGHRA, CDR2 YSYEKL. Clones were read by immunoSEQ multiplex PCR, and TCRdb kept only the in-frame ones, dropping some. This table has about 650,000 clones, roughly 95% appearing once. CD45RO-negative, CCR7-selected cells formed the naive CD8 fraction, which excluded terminally differentiated effector memory CD45RA+ cells. This sequence originates from a woman aged 25 to 39 in good health. The rearrangement links TRBV4-1 to TRBJ2-7, with unresolved D. Source material: naive CD8+ T cells sorted from blood. The chain's CDR3 is CASSQGIAGEQYF. CDR3 in DNA: TGCGCCAGCAGCCAAGGGATAGCTGGGGAGCAGTACTTC.